The subject of this entry is one TCR beta chain. A J-beta primer mix and a sample-barcoded 5' primer were used in a second PCR of roughly 6 to 11 cycles. TCRdb reprocessed the 5' RACE reads with MiXCR, giving one entry per CDR3 protein. The sample carries over a million distinct CDR3 sequences, 35% to 45% recorded once. The entry originates in a study of blood T cells in healthy people across ages. Per germline, CDR1 SGHNT and CDR2 YENEEA. Between the trimmed V and J ends, which lost 5 bases and 1 base, there was a span of 14 bases. The CDR3 contains 15 residues. Sequenced material: blood. The sequence derives from a woman between 18 and 29 years old in good health. The chain combines TRBV11-3 with TRBJ1-1; the D gene is possibly TRBD1 (5 bases). CDR3 sequence (DNA): TGTGCCAGCAGCCAGTCCGGGCAGGGGAACACTGAAGCTTTCTTT. This encodes CASSQSGQGNTEAFF.